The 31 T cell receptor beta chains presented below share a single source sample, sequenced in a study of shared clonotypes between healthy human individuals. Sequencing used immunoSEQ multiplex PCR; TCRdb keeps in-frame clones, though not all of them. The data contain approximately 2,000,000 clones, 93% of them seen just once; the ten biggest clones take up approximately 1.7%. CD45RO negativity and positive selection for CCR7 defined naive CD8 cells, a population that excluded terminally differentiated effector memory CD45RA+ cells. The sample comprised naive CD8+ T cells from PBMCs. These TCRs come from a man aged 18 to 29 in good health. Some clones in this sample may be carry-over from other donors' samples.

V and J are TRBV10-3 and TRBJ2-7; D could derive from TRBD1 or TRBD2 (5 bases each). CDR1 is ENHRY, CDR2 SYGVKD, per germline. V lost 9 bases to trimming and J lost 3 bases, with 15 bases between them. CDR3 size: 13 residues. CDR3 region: CAMRDGVGYEQYF. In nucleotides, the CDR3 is TGTGCCATGAGGGACGGTGTCGGCTACGAGCAGTACTTC.

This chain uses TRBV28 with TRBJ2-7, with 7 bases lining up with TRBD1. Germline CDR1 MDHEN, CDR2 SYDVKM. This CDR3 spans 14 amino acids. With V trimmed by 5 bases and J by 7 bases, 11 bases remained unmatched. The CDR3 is CASSRTGSSGEQYF. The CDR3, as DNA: TGTGCCAGCAGTCGGACAGGATCCTCTGGGGAGCAGTACTTC.

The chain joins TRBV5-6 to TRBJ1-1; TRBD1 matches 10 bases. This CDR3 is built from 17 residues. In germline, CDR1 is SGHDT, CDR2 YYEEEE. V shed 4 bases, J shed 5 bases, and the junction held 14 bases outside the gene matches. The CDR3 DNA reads TGTGCCAGCAGCGGGGAGGAGACAGGGGGCGCATTGACTGAAGCTTTCTTT. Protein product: CASSGEETGGALTEAFF.

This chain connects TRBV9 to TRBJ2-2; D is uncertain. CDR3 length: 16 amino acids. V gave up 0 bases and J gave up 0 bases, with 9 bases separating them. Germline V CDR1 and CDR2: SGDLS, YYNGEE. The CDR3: CASSVANSANTGELFF. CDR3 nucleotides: TGTGCCAGCAGCGTAGCTAACAGTGCGAACACCGGGGAGCTGTTTTTT.

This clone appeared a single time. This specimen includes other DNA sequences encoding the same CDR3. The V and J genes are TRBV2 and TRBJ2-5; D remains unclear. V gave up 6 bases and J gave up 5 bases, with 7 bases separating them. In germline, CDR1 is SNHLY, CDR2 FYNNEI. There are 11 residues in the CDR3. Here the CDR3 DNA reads TGTGCCAGCAGAGGCGAGGAGACCCAGTACTTC. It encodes CASRGEETQYF.

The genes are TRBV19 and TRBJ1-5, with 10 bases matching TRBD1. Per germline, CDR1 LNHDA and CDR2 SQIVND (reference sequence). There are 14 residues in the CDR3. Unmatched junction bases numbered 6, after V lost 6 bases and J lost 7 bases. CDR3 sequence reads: CASRRQGARQPQHF. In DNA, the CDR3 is TGTGCCAGTAGAAGACAGGGGGCTCGGCAGCCCCAGCATTTT.

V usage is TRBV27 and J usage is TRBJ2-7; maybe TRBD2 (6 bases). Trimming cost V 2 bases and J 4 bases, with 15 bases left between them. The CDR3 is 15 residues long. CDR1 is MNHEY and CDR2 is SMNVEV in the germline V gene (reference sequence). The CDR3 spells CASSLGRGRGYEQYF. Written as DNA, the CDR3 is TGTGCCAGCAGTTTAGGCCGGGGGAGAGGATACGAGCAGTACTTC.

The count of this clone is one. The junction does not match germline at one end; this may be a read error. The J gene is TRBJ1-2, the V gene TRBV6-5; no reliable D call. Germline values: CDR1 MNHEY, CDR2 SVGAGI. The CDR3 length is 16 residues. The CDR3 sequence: CANSYSGGPSEHGYTF. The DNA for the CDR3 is TGTGCCAACAGTTACTCGGGCGGCCCGAGTGAACATGGCTACACCTTC.

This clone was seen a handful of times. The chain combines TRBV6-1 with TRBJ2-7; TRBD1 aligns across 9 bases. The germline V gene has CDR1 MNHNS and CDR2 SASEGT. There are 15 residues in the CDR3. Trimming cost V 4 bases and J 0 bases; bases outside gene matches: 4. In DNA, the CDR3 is TGTGCCAGCAGTGTCGGGACAGGGAGCTCCTACGAGCAGTACTTC. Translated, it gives CASSVGTGSSYEQYF.

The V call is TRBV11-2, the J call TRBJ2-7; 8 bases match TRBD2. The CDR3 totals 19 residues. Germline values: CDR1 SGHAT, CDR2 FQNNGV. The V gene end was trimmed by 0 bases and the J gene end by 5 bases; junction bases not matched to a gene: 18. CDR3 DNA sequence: TGTGCCAGCAGCTTAGATCCACCCCTGTCGGGGGGGTTAAACGACGAGCAGTACTTC. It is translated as CASSLDPPLSGGLNDEQYF.

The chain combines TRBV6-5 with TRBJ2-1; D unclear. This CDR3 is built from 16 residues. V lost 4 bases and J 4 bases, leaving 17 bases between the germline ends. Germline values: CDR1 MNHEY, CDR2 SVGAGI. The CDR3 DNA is TGTGCCAGCAGTTCCACGGATAGGCGGCCTTACAATGAGCAGTTCTTC. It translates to CASSSTDRRPYNEQFF.

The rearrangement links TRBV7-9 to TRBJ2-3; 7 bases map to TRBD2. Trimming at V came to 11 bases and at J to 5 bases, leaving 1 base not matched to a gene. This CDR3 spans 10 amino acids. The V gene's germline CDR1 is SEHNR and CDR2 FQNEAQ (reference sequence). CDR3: CAAGEDTQYF. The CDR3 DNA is TGTGCCGCGGGGGAAGATACGCAGTATTTT. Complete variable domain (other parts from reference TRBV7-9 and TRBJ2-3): DTGVSQNPRHKITKRGQNVTFRCDPISEHNRLYWYRQTLGQGPEFLTYFQNEAQLEKSRLLSDRFSAERPKGSFSTLEIQRTEQGDSAMYLCAAGEDTQYFGPGTRLTVL.

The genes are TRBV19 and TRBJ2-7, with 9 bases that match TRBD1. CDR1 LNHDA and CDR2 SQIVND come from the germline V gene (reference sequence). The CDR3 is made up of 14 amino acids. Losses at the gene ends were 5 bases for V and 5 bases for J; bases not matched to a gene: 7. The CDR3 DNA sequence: TGTGCCAGTAGTTGGGACAGGGCGGCGGACGAGCAGTACTTC. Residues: CASSWDRAADEQYF.

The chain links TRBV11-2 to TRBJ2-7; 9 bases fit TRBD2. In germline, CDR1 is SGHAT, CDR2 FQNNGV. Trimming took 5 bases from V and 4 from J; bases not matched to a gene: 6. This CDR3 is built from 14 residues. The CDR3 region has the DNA TGTGCCAGCAGCCTAGCGGGACCCGGTTACGAGCAGTACTTC. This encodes CASSLAGPGYEQYF.

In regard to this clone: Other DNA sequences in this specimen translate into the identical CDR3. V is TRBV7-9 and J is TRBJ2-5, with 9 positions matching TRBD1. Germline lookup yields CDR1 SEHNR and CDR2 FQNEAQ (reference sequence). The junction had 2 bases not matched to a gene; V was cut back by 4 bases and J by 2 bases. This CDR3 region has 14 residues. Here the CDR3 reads CASSSTGGQETQYF. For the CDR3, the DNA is TGTGCCAGCAGCTCGACAGGGGGACAAGAGACCCAGTACTTC. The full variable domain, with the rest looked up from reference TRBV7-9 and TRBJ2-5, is DTGVSQNPRHKITKRGQNVTFRCDPISEHNRLYWYRQTLGQGPEFLTYFQNEAQLEKSRLLSDRFSAERPKGSFSTLEIQRTEQGDSAMYLCASSSTGGQETQYFGPGTRLLVL.

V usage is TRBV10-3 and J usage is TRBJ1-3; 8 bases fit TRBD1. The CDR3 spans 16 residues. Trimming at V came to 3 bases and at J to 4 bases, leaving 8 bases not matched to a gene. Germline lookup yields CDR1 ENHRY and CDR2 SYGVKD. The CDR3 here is CAISDYRGIQGNTIYF. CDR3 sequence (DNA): TGTGCCATCAGTGACTACAGGGGGATTCAGGGAAACACCATATATTTT.

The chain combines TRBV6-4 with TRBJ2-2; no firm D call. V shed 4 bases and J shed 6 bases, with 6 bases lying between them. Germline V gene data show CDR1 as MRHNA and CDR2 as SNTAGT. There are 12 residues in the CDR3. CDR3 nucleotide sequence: TGTGCCAGCAGTGGGGGTCCCGGGGAGCTGTTTTTT. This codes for CASSGGPGELFF.

CDR3: CASSEGWDYEQYF. The CDR3 nucleotides are TGTGCCAGCAGCGAAGGTTGGGACTACGAGCAGTACTTC. The chain couples TRBV7-6 to TRBJ2-7; D not certain. Trimming took off 5 bases at V and 3 bases at J, with 11 bases between the two ends. This CDR3 is 13 amino acids long. Germline lookup yields CDR1 SGHVS and CDR2 FNYEAQ.

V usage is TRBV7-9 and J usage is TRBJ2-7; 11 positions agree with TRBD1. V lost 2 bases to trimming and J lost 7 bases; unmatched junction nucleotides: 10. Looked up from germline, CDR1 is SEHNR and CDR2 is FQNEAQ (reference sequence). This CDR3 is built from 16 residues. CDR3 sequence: CASSLRAGTGGQEQYF. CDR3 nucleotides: TGTGCCAGCAGCTTAAGGGCCGGGACAGGGGGTCAGGAGCAGTACTTC.

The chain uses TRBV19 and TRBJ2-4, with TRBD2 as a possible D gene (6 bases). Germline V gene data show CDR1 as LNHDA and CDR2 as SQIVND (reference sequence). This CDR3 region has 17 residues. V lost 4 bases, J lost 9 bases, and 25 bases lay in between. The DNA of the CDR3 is TGTGCCAGTAGTACCGGGGCCGGGAGTTCGCTGGTGGGCATTCAGTACTTC. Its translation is CASSTGAGSSLVGIQYF.

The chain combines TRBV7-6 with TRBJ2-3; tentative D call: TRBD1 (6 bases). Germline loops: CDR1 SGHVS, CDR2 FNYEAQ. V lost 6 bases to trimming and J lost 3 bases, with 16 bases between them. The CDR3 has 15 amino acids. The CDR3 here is CASRPPGQRTDTQYF. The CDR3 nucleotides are TGTGCCAGCAGACCACCGGGACAACGGACAGATACGCAGTATTTT.

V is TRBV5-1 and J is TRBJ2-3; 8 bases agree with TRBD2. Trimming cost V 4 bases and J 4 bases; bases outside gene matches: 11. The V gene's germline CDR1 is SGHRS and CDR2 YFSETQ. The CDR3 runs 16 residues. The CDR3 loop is CASSQIAGPDPDTQYF. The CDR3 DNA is TGCGCCAGCAGCCAGATAGCGGGACCCGATCCAGATACGCAGTATTTT.

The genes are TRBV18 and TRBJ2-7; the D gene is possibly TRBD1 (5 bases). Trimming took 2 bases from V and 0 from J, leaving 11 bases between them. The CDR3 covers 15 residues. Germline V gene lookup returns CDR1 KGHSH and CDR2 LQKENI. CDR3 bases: TGTGCCAGCTCACCAGCAGGGTTCTTCTCCTACGAGCAGTACTTC. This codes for CASSPAGFFSYEQYF.

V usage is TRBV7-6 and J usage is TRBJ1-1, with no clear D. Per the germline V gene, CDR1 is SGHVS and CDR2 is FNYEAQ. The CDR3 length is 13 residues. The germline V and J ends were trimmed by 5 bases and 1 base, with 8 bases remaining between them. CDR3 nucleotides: TGTGCCAGCAGCAAAAGGGAGAACACTGAAGCTTTCTTT. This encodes CASSKRENTEAFF.

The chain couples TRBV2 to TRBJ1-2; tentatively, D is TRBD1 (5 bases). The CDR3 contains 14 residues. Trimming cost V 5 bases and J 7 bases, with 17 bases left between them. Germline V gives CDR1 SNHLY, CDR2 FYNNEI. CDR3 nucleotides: TGTGCCAGCAGTAGCGGGACCTCCGGAGGTGGCTACACCTTC. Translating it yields CASSSGTSGGGYTF.

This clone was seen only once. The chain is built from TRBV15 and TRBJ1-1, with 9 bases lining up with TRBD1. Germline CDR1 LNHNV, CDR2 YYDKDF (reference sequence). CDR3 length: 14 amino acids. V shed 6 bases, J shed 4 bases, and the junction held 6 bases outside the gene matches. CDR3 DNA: TGTGCCACCAGAACAGGGGGCGCGGGCACTGAAGCTTTCTTT. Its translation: CATRTGGAGTEAFF.

The CDR3 nucleotides read TGTGCCAGCAGTAGCCGACGGATAGGCCCCGGCGGGACCCAGTACTTC. Protein sequence: CASSSRRIGPGGTQYF. This chain joins TRBV28 and TRBJ2-5; no clear D gene. The CDR3 loop spans 16 amino acids. V was shortened by 5 bases and J by 7 bases, with 23 bases between the two germline ends. In germline, CDR1 is MDHEN, CDR2 SYDVKM.

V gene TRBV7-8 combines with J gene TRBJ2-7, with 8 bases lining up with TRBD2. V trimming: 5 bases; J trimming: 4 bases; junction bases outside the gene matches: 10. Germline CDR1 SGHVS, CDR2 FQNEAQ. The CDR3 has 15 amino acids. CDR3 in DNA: TGTGCCAGCAGCCAACGGGAGGGCCTATGGTACGAGCAGTACTTC. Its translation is CASSQREGLWYEQYF.

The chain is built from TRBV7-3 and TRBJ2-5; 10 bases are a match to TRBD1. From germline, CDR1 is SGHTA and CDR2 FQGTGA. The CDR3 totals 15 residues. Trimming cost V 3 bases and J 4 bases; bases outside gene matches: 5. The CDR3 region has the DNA TGTGCCAGCAGCTTGACAGGGGGCCACGGAGAGACCCAGTACTTC. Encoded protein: CASSLTGGHGETQYF. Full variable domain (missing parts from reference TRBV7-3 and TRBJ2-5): GAGVSQTPSNKVTEKGKYVELRCDPISGHTALYWYRQSLGQGPEFLIYFQGTGAADDSGLPNDRFFAVRPEGSVSTLKIQRTERGDSAVYLCASSLTGGHGETQYFGPGTRLLVL.

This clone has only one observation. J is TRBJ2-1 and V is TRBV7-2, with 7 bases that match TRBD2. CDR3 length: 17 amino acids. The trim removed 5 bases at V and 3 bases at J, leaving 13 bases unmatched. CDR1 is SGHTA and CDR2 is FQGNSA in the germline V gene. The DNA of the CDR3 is TGTGCCAGCAGCATCCATGGCGGGGTAGCGGGCTACAATGAGCAGTTCTTC. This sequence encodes CASSIHGGVAGYNEQFF.

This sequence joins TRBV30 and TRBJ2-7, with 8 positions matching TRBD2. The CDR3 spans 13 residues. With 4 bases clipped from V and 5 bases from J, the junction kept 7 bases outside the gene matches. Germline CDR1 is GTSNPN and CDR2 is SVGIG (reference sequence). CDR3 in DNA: TGTGCCTGGACATCGGGAGGGCCCCACGAGCAGTACTTC. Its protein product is CAWTSGGPHEQYF.